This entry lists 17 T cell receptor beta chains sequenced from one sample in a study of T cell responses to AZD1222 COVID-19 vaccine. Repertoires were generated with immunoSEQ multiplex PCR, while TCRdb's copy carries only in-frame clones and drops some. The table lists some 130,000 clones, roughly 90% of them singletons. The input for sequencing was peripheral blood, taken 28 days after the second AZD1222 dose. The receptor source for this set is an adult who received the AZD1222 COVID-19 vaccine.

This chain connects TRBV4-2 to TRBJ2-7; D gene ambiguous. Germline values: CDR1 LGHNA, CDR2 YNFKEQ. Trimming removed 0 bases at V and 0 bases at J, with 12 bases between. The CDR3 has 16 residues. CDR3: CASSQDWVSSSYEQYF. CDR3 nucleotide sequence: TGTGCCAGCAGCCAAGATTGGGTCAGCAGCTCCTACGAGCAGTACTTC.

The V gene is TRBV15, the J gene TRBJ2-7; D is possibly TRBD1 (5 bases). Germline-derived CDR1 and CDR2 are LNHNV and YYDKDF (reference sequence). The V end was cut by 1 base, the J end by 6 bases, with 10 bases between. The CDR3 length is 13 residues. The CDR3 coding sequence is TGTGCCACCAGCAGAGGACAGTTCGGCGAGCAGTACTTC. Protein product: CATSRGQFGEQYF.

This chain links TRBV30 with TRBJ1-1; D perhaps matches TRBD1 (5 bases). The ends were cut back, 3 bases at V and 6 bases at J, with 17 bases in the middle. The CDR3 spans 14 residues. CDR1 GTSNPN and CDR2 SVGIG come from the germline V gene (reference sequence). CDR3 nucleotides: TGTGCCTGGAGCCCGGGGACGCCGGGAGCTGAAGCTTTCTTT. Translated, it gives CAWSPGTPGAEAFF.

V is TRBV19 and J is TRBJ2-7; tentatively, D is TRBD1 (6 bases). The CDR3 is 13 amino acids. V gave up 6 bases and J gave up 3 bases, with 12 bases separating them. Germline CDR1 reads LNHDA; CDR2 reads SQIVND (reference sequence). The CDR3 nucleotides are TGTGCCAGTAGCCTAGGGGGATTCTACGAGCAGTACTTC. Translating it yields CASSLGGFYEQYF.

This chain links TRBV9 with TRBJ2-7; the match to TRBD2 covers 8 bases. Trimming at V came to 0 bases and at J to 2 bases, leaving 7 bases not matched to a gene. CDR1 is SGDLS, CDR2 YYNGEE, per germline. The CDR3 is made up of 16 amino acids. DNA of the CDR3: TGTGCCAGCAGCGTAGCTCCGCTAGCGGGCGCCTACGAGCAGTACTTC. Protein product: CASSVAPLAGAYEQYF.

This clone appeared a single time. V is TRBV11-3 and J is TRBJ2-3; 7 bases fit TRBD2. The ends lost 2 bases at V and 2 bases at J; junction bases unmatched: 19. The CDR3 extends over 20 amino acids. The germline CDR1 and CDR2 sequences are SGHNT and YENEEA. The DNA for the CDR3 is TGTGCCAGCAGCTTACCCTGGACTAGAGTCAAGCCAACACTCACAGATACGCAGTATTTT. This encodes CASSLPWTRVKPTLTDTQYF. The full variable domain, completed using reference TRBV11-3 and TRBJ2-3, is EAGVVQSPRYKIIEKKQPVAFWCNPISGHNTLYWYLQNLGQGPELLIRYENEEAVDDSQLPKDRFSAERLKGVDSTLKIQPAELGDSAVYLCASSLPWTRVKPTLTDTQYFGPGTRLTVL.

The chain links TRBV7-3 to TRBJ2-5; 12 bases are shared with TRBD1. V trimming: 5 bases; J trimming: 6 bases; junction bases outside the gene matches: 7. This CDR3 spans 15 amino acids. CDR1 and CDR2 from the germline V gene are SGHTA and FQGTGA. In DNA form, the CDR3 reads TGTGCCAGCAGCCGCGGGACAGGGGGCGTTCAGACCCAGTACTTC. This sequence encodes CASSRGTGGVQTQYF.

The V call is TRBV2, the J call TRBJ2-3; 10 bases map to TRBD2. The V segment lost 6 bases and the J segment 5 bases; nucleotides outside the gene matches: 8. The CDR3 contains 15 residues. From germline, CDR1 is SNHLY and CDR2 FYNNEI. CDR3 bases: TGTGCCAGCAGCCTTCTAGCGGGAGTGGGAGATACGCAGTATTTT. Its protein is CASSLLAGVGDTQYF.

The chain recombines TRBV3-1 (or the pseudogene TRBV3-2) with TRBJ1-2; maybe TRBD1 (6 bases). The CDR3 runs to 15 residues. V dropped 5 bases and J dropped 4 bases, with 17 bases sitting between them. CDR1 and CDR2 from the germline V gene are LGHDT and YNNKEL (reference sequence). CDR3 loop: CASSLRRDTFYGYTF. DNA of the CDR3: TGTGCCAGCAGCTTACGCCGGGACACCTTCTATGGCTACACCTTC.

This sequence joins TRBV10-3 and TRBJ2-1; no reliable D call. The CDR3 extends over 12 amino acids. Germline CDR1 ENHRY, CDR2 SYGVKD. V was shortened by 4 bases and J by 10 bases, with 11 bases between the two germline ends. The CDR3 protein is CAISAVAWEQFF. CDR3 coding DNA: TGTGCCATCAGTGCGGTCGCCTGGGAGCAGTTCTTC.

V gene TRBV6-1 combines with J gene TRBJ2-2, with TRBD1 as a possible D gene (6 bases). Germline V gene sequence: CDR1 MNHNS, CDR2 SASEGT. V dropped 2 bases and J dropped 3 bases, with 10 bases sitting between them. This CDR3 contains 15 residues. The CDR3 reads CASSELQGDTGELFF. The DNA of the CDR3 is TGTGCCAGCAGTGAACTACAGGGTGACACCGGGGAGCTGTTTTTT.

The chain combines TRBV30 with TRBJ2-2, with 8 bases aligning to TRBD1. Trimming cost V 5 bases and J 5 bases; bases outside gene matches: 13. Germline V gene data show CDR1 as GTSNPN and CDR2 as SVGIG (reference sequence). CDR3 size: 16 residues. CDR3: CAWYRTGWRGTGELFF. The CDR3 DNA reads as TGTGCCTGGTATCGGACAGGGTGGCGAGGGACCGGGGAGCTGTTTTTT.

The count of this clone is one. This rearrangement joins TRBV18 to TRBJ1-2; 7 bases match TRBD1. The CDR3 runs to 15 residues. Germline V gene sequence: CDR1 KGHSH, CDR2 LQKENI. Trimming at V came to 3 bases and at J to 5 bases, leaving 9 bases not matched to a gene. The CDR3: CASSPFGQADYGYTF. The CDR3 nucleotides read TGTGCCAGCTCACCTTTCGGACAGGCCGATTATGGCTACACCTTC.

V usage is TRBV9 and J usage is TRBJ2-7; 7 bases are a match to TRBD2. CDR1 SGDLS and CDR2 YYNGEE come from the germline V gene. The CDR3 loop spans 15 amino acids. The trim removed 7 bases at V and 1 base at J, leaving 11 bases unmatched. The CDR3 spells CASSVGGDLSYEQYF. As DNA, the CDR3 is TGTGCCAGCTCAGTGGGGGGGGATCTTTCCTACGAGCAGTACTTC.

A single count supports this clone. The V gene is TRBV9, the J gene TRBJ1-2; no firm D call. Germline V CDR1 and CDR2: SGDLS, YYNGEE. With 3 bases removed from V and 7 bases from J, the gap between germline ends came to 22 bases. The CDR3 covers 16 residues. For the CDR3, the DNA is TGTGCCAGCAGCGCGAGACCCCTTCGGGCGGATTTTGGCTACACCTTC. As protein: CASSARPLRADFGYTF. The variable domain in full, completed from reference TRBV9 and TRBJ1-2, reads DSGVTQTPKHLITATGQRVTLRCSPRSGDLSVYWYQQSLDQGLQFLIQYYNGEERAKGNILERFSAQQFPDLHSELNLSSLELGDSALYFCASSARPLRADFGYTFGSGTRLTVV.

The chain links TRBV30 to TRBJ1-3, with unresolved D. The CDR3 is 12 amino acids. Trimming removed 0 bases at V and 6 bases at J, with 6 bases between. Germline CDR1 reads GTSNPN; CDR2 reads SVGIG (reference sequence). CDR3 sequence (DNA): TGTGCCTGGAGTGTACTAGTAAACACCATATATTTT. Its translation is CAWSVLVNTIYF.

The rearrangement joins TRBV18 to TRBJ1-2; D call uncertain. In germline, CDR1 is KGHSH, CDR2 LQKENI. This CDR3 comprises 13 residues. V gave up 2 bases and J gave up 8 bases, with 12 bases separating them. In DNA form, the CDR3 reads TGTGCCAGCTCACCATCGGCAGGTGGAGGCTACACCTTC. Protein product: CASSPSAGGGYTF.